The 23 T cell receptor beta chains presented below share a single source sample, sequenced in a study of T cells in localized non-small cell lung cancer. This table comes from immunoSEQ multiplex PCR, and its TCRdb copy is limited to in-frame clones, with some not included. The sample includes under 25,000 clones, around 86% of them seen just once. The sequences come from peripheral blood, collected before any cancer treatment. The source is a man aged 40-75 years with stage I squamous cell lung carcinoma.

A single count supports this clone. V usage is TRBV5-1 and J usage is TRBJ2-5; D may match TRBD1 or TRBD2 (5 bases each). The CDR3 totals 15 residues. Per the germline V gene, CDR1 is SGHRS and CDR2 is YFSETQ. Between the trimmed V and J ends, which lost 0 bases and 5 bases, there was a span of 14 bases. DNA of the CDR3: TGCGCCAGCAGCTTGGGCTGGGACCGCGGGGAGACCCAGTACTTC. This codes for CASSLGWDRGETQYF.

The chain carries TRBV7-2 and TRBJ2-5; D not resolved. With the DNA end fitting TRBJ2-7 better, the J assignment may be wrong. The V gene's germline CDR1 is SGHTA and CDR2 FQGNSA. The length of the CDR3 is 15 residues. CDR3 DNA: TGTGCCAGCAGCTCAGCCCTACTGACAAGTAACGAGCAGTACTTC. Translating gives CASSSALLTSNEQYF.

The rearrangement joins TRBV30 to TRBJ1-3, with D possibly being TRBD1 (5 bases). This CDR3 is 12 amino acids long. Germline CDR1 and CDR2: GTSNPN and SVGIG (reference sequence). Trimming shortened V by 5 bases and J by 0 bases, and 5 bases separated the two germline ends. The CDR3 DNA reads TGTGCCTGGGGGACCTCTGGAAACACCATATATTTT. Translated, it gives CAWGTSGNTIYF.

This clone was counted only a few times. The chain employs TRBV7-9 and TRBJ1-2; D not certain. Germline lookup yields CDR1 SEHNR and CDR2 FQNEAQ (reference sequence). The CDR3 has 12 amino acids. Trimming pared 8 bases from V and 4 bases from J, leaving 11 bases between. The CDR3 is CASGSSLYGYTF. CDR3 coding DNA: TGTGCCAGCGGATCGAGCCTCTATGGCTACACCTTC.

The genes are TRBV30 and TRBJ2-5, with D hard to call. Germline V lookup: CDR1 GTSNPN, CDR2 SVGIG (reference sequence). Trimming removed 2 bases at V and 9 bases at J, with 13 bases between. The CDR3 is made up of 12 amino acids. The CDR3 DNA reads as TGTGCCTGGAGTCCCATCGGCGCGTCCCAGTACTTC. Translated: CAWSPIGASQYF.

The chain is built from TRBV14 and TRBJ1-1, with 7 bases that match TRBD1. CDR3 length equals 16 residues. Germline CDR1 SGHDN, CDR2 FVKESK. The J segment lost 1 base and the V segment lost 1 base, leaving 6 bases of the junction unmatched. CDR3 residues: CASSQGTGKGNTEAFF. The CDR3 coding sequence is TGTGCCAGCAGCCAAGGGACAGGCAAAGGGAACACTGAAGCTTTCTTT.

The chain recombines TRBV9 with TRBJ2-1, with D possibly matching TRBD1 (5 bases). Germline V lookup: CDR1 SGDLS, CDR2 YYNGEE. Trimming took 1 base from V and 7 from J, leaving 9 bases between them. The CDR3 length is 13 residues. The CDR3 nucleotides are TGTGCCAGCAGCGTAAGGGGAAAGAATGAGCAGTTCTTC. It encodes CASSVRGKNEQFF.

The chain joins TRBV6-1 to TRBJ2-2; TRBD1 agrees at 12 bases. Germline-derived CDR1 and CDR2 are MNHNS and SASEGT. The J segment lost 5 bases and the V segment lost 2 bases, leaving 9 bases of the junction unmatched. The CDR3 spans 18 residues. CDR3 loop: CASSESFRGQGATGELFF. CDR3 in DNA: TGTGCCAGCAGTGAAAGCTTCCGGGGACAGGGGGCTACCGGGGAGCTGTTTTTT.

As for this clone: Germline is not matched at one junction end, which may reflect a read error. The identical CDR3 is also encoded by other nucleotide sequences in the sample. The V gene is TRBV19, the J gene TRBJ1-1, with D unclear. The CDR3 runs 15 residues. Germline CDR1 is LNHDA and CDR2 is SQIVND (reference sequence). As DNA, the CDR3 is TGTGCCAGTAGTACCCCGCAGAGTCCAAACACTGAGGCTTTCTTT. Translating it yields CASSTPQSPNTEAFF.

The chain couples TRBV7-3 to TRBJ1-1, with 10 bases lining up with TRBD1. Germline loops: CDR1 SGHTA, CDR2 FQGTGA. Trimming took 7 bases from V and 8 from J; bases not matched to a gene: 10. The CDR3 is 14 amino acids. The CDR3 coding sequence is TGTGCCAGCAACTCCGGGACAGGGGATTCAGAAGCTTTCTTT. Translation: CASNSGTGDSEAFF.

This chain connects TRBV11-1 to TRBJ1-2, with D possibly TRBD1 on 6 matching bases. The germline V gene encodes CDR1 SGHAT and CDR2 FQDESV (reference sequence). Trimming removed 4 bases from V and 5 bases from J, with 14 bases in between. CDR3 length: 14 amino acids. CDR3 nucleotide sequence: TGTGCCAGCAGCTCAGGGACTAGGGGGTATGGCTACACCTTC. Encoded protein: CASSSGTRGYGYTF.

As regards this clone: At one end the junction does not follow the germline gene, possibly because of a read error. The chain uses TRBV2 and TRBJ1-1, with D uncertain. The germline CDR1 and CDR2 sequences are SNHLY and FYNNEI. The CDR3 covers 11 residues. The CDR3: CASGESTRAFF. The CDR3 DNA reads TGTGCCAGCGGTGAGTCAACCCGAGCTTTCTTT.

V and J are TRBV7-9 and TRBJ1-1; TRBD1 aligns across 8 bases. CDR1 SEHNR and CDR2 FQNEAQ come from the germline V gene (reference sequence). V trimming: 3 bases; J trimming: 1 base; junction bases outside the gene matches: 10. This CDR3 spans 17 amino acids. The CDR3 DNA sequence: TGTGCCAGCAGCTTGGGGACAGGCCTGTATCAGAACACTGAAGCTTTCTTT. As protein: CASSLGTGLYQNTEAFF.

The chain joins TRBV19 to TRBJ1-1, with D hard to call. The CDR3 runs to 17 residues. Trimming took 2 bases from V and 5 from J, leaving 21 bases between them. CDR1 is LNHDA and CDR2 is SQIVND in the germline V gene (reference sequence). The CDR3, as DNA: TGTGCCAGTAGTATAACGAACGGAGCAAACTGGGGAACTGAAGCTTTCTTT. It specifies CASSITNGANWGTEAFF. The complete variable domain, with remaining parts taken from reference TRBV19 and TRBJ1-1, reads DGGITQSPKYLFRKEGQNVTLSCEQNLNHDAMYWYRQDPGQGLRLIYYSQIVNDFQKGDIAEGYSVSREKKESFPLTVTSAQKNPTAFYLCASSITNGANWGTEAFFGQGTRLTVV.

The V and J genes are TRBV2 and TRBJ2-3, with D perhaps assigned TRBD1 or TRBD2 (5 bases each). Trimming removed 7 bases from V and 0 bases from J, with 17 bases in between. Per the germline V gene, CDR1 is SNHLY and CDR2 is FYNNEI. The CDR3 runs 16 residues. CDR3: CASTAGGQISTDTQYF. The CDR3 DNA follows: TGTGCCAGCACCGCGGGCGGACAAATTAGCACAGATACGCAGTATTTT.

V usage is TRBV28 and J usage is TRBJ2-3; D is possibly TRBD1 or TRBD2 (5 bases each). The V end lost 6 bases, the J end lost 5 bases, and 12 bases lay between the germline ends. Germline assignment: CDR1 MDHEN and CDR2 SYDVKM. The CDR3 is made up of 13 amino acids. CDR3 coding DNA: TGTGCCAGCAGCCCCTCGGGGCTAGATACGCAGTATTTT. The encoded protein is CASSPSGLDTQYF.

The V and J genes are TRBV7-9 and TRBJ1-1; D is possibly TRBD1 (5 bases). Germline assignment: CDR1 SEHNR and CDR2 FQNEAQ (reference sequence). The CDR3 covers 13 residues. V lost 6 bases, J lost 6 bases, and 14 bases lay in between. The CDR3 sequence is CASSQGTSSEAFF. In nucleotides, the CDR3 is TGTGCCAGCAGTCAGGGCACCTCCTCTGAAGCTTTCTTT.

The chain combines TRBV10-2 with TRBJ2-1; TRBD2 matches 11 bases. Germline lookup yields CDR1 WSHSY and CDR2 SAAADI. The CDR3 contains 17 residues. V shed 2 bases, J shed 4 bases, and the junction held 7 bases outside the gene matches. CDR3 region: CASSELSSGGHYNEQFF. Written as DNA, the CDR3 is TGCGCCAGCAGTGAGCTGTCTAGCGGGGGGCATTACAATGAGCAGTTCTTC.

This chain links TRBV28 with TRBJ2-7, with unresolved D. The germline V gene has CDR1 MDHEN and CDR2 SYDVKM. The CDR3 consists of 12 residues. The V end lost 6 bases, the J end lost 3 bases, and 9 bases lay between the germline ends. The CDR3 DNA follows: TGTGCCAGCAGCCCCGGATTCTACGAGCAGTACTTC. Translating it yields CASSPGFYEQYF.

CDR3: CASSPGGPVGVLFREQYF. For the CDR3, the DNA is TGCGCCAGCAGTCCGGGAGGTCCGGTTGGGGTTCTATTTCGCGAGCAGTACTTC. The rearrangement uses TRBV5-1 and TRBJ2-7; 7 bases are shared with TRBD2. The V gene end was trimmed by 5 bases and the J gene end by 6 bases; junction bases not matched to a gene: 23. The CDR3 is 18 residues long. CDR1 and CDR2 from the germline V gene are SGHRS and YFSETQ.

The rearrangement links TRBV19 to TRBJ2-1; tentatively, D is TRBD1 (5 bases). CDR3 size: 13 residues. Deletions cut 7 bases from V and 5 bases from J, with 12 bases between. The germline gives CDR1 LNHDA, CDR2 SQIVND (reference sequence). This CDR3 reads CASTAGYDNEQFF. The CDR3 coding sequence is TGTGCCAGTACGGCAGGGTACGACAATGAGCAGTTCTTC.

The rearrangement uses TRBV7-9 and TRBJ1-1; D gene ambiguous. The ends were cut back, 5 bases at V and 3 bases at J, with 4 bases in the middle. The CDR3 consists of 11 residues. The germline V gene has CDR1 SEHNR and CDR2 FQNEAQ (reference sequence). CDR3 amino acids: CASSTYTEAFF. The CDR3, as DNA: TGTGCCAGCAGCACATACACTGAAGCTTTCTTT.

The chain has TRBV11-2 and TRBJ2-3; TRBD1 matches 8 bases. The germline V gene has CDR1 SGHAT and CDR2 FQNNGV. Trimming removed 4 bases from V and 4 bases from J; junction bases left unmatched: 13. CDR3 length: 17 residues. CDR3 residues: CASSSTSGTGVSDTQYF. As DNA, the CDR3 is TGTGCCAGCAGCTCTACCTCCGGGACAGGCGTCTCAGATACGCAGTATTTT.